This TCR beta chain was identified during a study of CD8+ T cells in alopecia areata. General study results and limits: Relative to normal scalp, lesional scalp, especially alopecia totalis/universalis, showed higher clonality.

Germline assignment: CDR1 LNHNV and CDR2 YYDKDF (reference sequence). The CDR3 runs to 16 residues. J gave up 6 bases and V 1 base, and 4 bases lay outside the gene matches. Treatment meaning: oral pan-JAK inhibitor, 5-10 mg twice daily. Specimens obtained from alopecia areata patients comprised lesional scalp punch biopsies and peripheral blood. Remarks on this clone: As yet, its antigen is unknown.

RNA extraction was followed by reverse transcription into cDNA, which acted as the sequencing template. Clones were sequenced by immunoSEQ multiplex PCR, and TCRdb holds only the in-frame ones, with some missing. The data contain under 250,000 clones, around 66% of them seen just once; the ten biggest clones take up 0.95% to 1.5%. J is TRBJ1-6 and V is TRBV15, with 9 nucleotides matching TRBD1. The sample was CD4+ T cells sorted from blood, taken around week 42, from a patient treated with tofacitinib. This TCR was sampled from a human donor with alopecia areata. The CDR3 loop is CATSRVSGQGNSPLHF. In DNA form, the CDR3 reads TGTGCCACCAGCAGAGTTTCGGGACAGGGTAATTCACCCCTCCACTTT.